The present T cell receptor beta chain was sequenced within a study of blood T cells in healthy people across ages. The CDR3 sequence is 12 residues long. From germline, CDR1 is SNHLY and CDR2 FYNNEI. Combining a sample-barcoded 5' primer with a J-beta primer mix, a second PCR ran for about 7 to 11 cycles. TCRdb re-called the 5' RACE reads through MiXCR, storing one row per CDR3 protein. The repertoire holds 1.5 million to 2 million distinct CDR3 sequences, with roughly 27% as singletons. This clonotype appeared a few times. The specimen was blood. This clonotype originated in a woman aged 25 to 39 in good health. The rearrangement links TRBV2 to TRBJ2-7, with D unclear. The CDR3 DNA reads as TGTGCGAGTCATATTCTGACCTACGAGCAGTACTTC. It yields the protein CASHILTYEQYF.